This entry is about one T cell receptor (beta chain). The entry originates in a study of blood T cell repertoires in COVID-19. The wider study: Sites across the United States, Italy and Spain contributed samples from acute and convalescent COVID-19. T cells, B-cell-depleted T cells, or PBMCs provided the cDNA or gDNA that served as material.

This CDR3 spans 15 amino acids. Germline assignment: CDR1 SGHAT and CDR2 FQDESV (reference sequence). V lost 3 bases, J lost 7 bases, and 9 bases stayed unmatched. As originally analysed: Amplification from reference gene primers served as the basis for estimated nucleated cell counts. Repertoires were generated with immunoSEQ multiplex PCR, while TCRdb's copy carries only in-frame clones and drops some. V and J calls and clone size are as listed in that table; D and trimming were resolved from the DNA. The data contain under 30,000 clones, 89% of them singletons. Specimen: peripheral blood. The source of this sequence is a human donor in a cohort sampled during active COVID-19. The chain couples TRBV11-1 to TRBJ2-3; 8 positions match TRBD2. The CDR3 spells CASSFVGGDMNTQYF. The CDR3 nucleotides are TGTGCCAGCAGCTTTGTCGGGGGGGATATGAATACGCAGTATTTT. Using reference TRBV11-1 and TRBJ2-3 for the parts outside the CDR3, the full variable domain is EAEVAQSPRYKITEKSQAVAFWCDPISGHATLYWYRQILGQGPELLVQFQDESVVDDSQLPKDRFSAERLKGVDSTLKIQPAELGDSAMYLCASSFVGGDMNTQYFGPGTRLTVL.